These 6 T cell receptor beta chains originate from one sample sequenced in a study of blood T cell repertoires in COVID-19. Some clones are missing from TCRdb's copy, which holds only in-frame ones; the method was immunoSEQ multiplex PCR. This table holds some 71,000 clones, about nine tenths found once. Material: peripheral blood. The receptors stem from a woman in her late teens or twenties with acute or convalescent COVID-19.

The V call is TRBV5-1, the J call TRBJ1-1, with D hard to call. Germline V lookup: CDR1 SGHRS, CDR2 YFSETQ. The CDR3 sequence is 13 residues long. V dropped 0 bases and J dropped 3 bases, with 6 bases sitting between them. Here the CDR3 DNA reads TGCGCCAGCAGCTTGGCCACGGACACTGAAGCTTTCTTT. Amino acids: CASSLATDTEAFF.

This chain uses TRBV5-4 with TRBJ2-3; 7 bases line up with TRBD2. The CDR3 consists of 13 residues. Trimming cost V 0 bases and J 8 bases; bases outside gene matches: 3. Germline loops: CDR1 SGHNT, CDR2 YYREEE (reference sequence). In nucleotides, the CDR3 is TGTGCCAGCAGCTTGGAGCGGGATAGTACGCAGTATTTT. As protein: CASSLERDSTQYF.

J is TRBJ1-3 and V is TRBV30; the match to TRBD1 covers 7 bases. This CDR3 is built from 12 residues. CDR1 and CDR2 from the germline V gene are GTSNPN and SVGIG (reference sequence). Trimming cost V 4 bases and J 3 bases; bases outside gene matches: 0. CDR3: CAWTGGGNTIYF. For the CDR3, the DNA is TGTGCCTGGACAGGGGGTGGAAACACCATATATTTT.

The chain combines TRBV18 with TRBJ2-3; 10 bases map to TRBD1. In germline, CDR1 is KGHSH, CDR2 LQKENI. V lost 1 base and J lost 1; bases outside the gene matches: 2. The CDR3 has 16 residues. DNA for the CDR3: TGTGCCAGCTCACCACGCGGGACAGGGGGCACAGATACGCAGTATTTT. This codes for CASSPRGTGGTDTQYF.

The CDR3 loop reads CASSFGPVATGDGYTF. The CDR3 DNA reads as TGCGCCAGCAGCTTTGGGCCCGTTGCAACAGGAGATGGCTACACCTTC. The V gene is TRBV5-1, the J gene TRBJ1-2, with D possibly TRBD1 on 5 matching bases. Trimming removed 2 bases from V and 6 bases from J, with 20 bases in between. CDR1 and CDR2 from the germline V gene are SGHRS and YFSETQ. The CDR3 sequence is 16 residues long.

The rearrangement joins TRBV5-3 to TRBJ1-1, with TRBD1 identical over 9 bases. TRBV5-3 qualifies as an ORF whose function is uncertain. The CDR3 is made up of 15 amino acids. V trimming: 3 bases; J trimming: 0 bases; junction bases outside the gene matches: 3. The CDR3 nucleotides read TGTGCCAGAAGCTGGGGGACAGGGATGAACACTGAAGCTTTCTTT. It specifies CARSWGTGMNTEAFF.